Listed below are T cell receptor beta chains from one sample, sequenced in a study of cytomegalovirus exposure and HLA in healthy donors. Here immunoSEQ multiplex PCR was the method, and the copy in TCRdb shows in-frame clones only, minus some. The sample comprises around 99,000 clones, 76% of which are singletons, and 7.7% rests with the top ten. Sequencing used PBMCs. These receptors originate from a woman between 45 and 65 years old in good health and CMV-seropositive. CDR3s leave out the opening cysteine and the closing phenylalanine or tryptophan. The size of a clone is reported for some rows only, either as once, few or many, or as a class for expanded clones.

ASFKAGEDEQY	-	TRBV2	TRBJ2-7
ASSPPFSSASETQY	-	TRBV18	TRBJ2-5
ASSEGRVADTQY	few	TRBV25-1	TRBJ2-3
ASSSVAGTSTDTQY	-	TRBV5-1	TRBJ2-3
ASSQSTSGSHEQY	-	TRBV16	TRBJ2-7
ASSFRDRLNTEAF	-	TRBV7-2	TRBJ1-1
ASSFTSRVGNTIY	-	TRBV7-2	TRBJ1-3
ASSYSTGRERAF	once	TRBV6-5	TRBJ1-1
ASSQLVQDEKLF	-	TRBV4-2	TRBJ1-4
ASTRFPGQNTDTQY	-	TRBV10-1	TRBJ2-3
ASNRDRGHGYT	-	TRBV2	TRBJ1-2
ASSSQGRSPLH	-	TRBV5-4	TRBJ1-6
ASSATSGRTDTQY	-	TRBV7-9	TRBJ2-3
ASSLLSSDEQY	-	TRBV7-9	TRBJ2-7
ASSPQGARGYT	-	TRBV27	TRBJ1-2